This T cell receptor beta chain appears in the sequencing data of a study of beta chain features in type 1 diabetes. Germline CDR1 reads SGDLS; CDR2 reads YYNGEE. CDR3 length: 17 residues. With 4 bases removed from V and 5 bases from J, the gap between germline ends came to 24 bases. What was sequenced were expressed TCRB transcripts, since all of the isolated RNA had been reverse transcribed. The protocol was immunoSEQ multiplex PCR, while the TCRdb copy is restricted to in-frame clones and leaves out a portion. Seen here are 450,000 to 600,000 clones, around 30% observed once, and the top ten hold 0.06% to 0.07%.

Sequencing input: naive CD4+ T cells from blood. The chain employs TRBV9 and TRBJ2-5; D could derive from TRBD1 or TRBD2 (5 bases each). The clonotype originates from a young man in good health. CDR3 DNA sequence: TGTGCCAGCAGCCCGTCCTGGGGGATCGGGCCGACGGAGACCCAGTACTTC. It codes for CASSPSWGIGPTETQYF.